This T cell receptor (beta chain) was sequenced in a study of CD8+CD57+ T cells in acquired aplastic anemia. Study context: Sorted cells (CD4+ and CD8+) yielded DNA amounts that averaged approximately 3 ug.

The V gene end was trimmed by 5 bases and the J gene end by 13 bases; junction bases not matched to a gene: 13. Germline CDR1 reads SGHTA; CDR2 reads FQGNSA. The CDR3 is 15 amino acids. CDR3 and TCR beta VDJ profiling relied on genomic DNA as the template. TCRdb processed the reads anew with MiXCR; each CDR3 protein has one entry. There are a few hundred thousand distinct CDR3 sequences in the sample; 60% to 80% occur only once, and 4% lies in the top ten. Sequenced input: sorted CD4+, CD8+, or CD8+CD57+ T cells (not recorded which) from PBMCs. The sequence was collected from a human donor in good health, serving as a control. The chain joins TRBV7-2 to TRBJ1-6; 8 nucleotides align to TRBD1. As DNA, the CDR3 is TGTGCCAGCAGCCTAGGACAGGGCGGCAATGCGCCCCTCCACTTT. Its protein product is CASSLGQGGNAPLHF.